These 30 T cell receptor beta chains originate from one sample sequenced in a study of identical twins. MiXCR, applied by TCRdb to the 5' RACE reads, yields one record per CDR3 protein. The data show 550,000 to 700,000 distinct CDR3 sequences, 21% seen once. These data are also associated with another study on T cells expressing NK-cell markers.

The sequenced sample consisted of PBMCs. The receptors here all came from a woman aged 18-29 years in good health.

V gene TRBV6-5 combines with J gene TRBJ2-1; D is unclear. CDR3 size: 16 residues. V was shortened by 0 bases and J by 2 bases, with 11 bases between the two germline ends. CDR1 and CDR2 (germline): MNHEY, SVGAGI. The CDR3 nucleotides read TGTGCCAGCAGTTACTCGAATCGGAGTCCCTACAATGAGCAGTTCTTC. The encoded protein is CASSYSNRSPYNEQFF.

The chain recombines TRBV7-9 with TRBJ2-7; TRBD2 matches at 14 bases. The germline V gene has CDR1 SEHNR and CDR2 FQNEAQ (reference sequence). The CDR3 consists of 16 residues. The trim removed 6 bases at V and 5 bases at J, leaving 9 bases unmatched. The CDR3 bases are TGTGCCAGCAGTCCCGACGGGACTAGCGGGAGTAACGAGCAGTACTTC. Protein product: CASSPDGTSGSNEQYF. Full variable domain (missing parts from reference TRBV7-9 and TRBJ2-7): DTGVSQNPRHKITKRGQNVTFRCDPISEHNRLYWYRQTLGQGPEFLTYFQNEAQLEKSRLLSDRFSAERPKGSFSTLEIQRTEQGDSAMYLCASSPDGTSGSNEQYFGPGTRLTVT.

This clonotype was counted between two and nine times. This chain links TRBV6-5 with TRBJ2-1, with 8 positions matching TRBD2. CDR1 and CDR2 (germline): MNHEY, SVGAGI. V gave up 2 bases and J gave up 6 bases; unmatched junction bases: 6. The CDR3 is made up of 15 amino acids. This CDR3 is CASSYRGGLSNEQFF. In DNA, the CDR3 is TGTGCCAGCAGTTACCGGGGGGGCCTTAGCAATGAGCAGTTCTTC.

V is TRBV5-1 and J is TRBJ2-1; unclear D gene. Germline-derived CDR1 and CDR2 are SGHRS and YFSETQ. V was clipped by 2 bases and J by 2 bases, with 8 bases between them. The CDR3 is 14 residues long. In DNA, the CDR3 is TGCGCCAGCAGCTTAGCAAGACCCTACAATGAGCAGTTCTTC. Its translation is CASSLARPYNEQFF. Variable domain in full (rest from reference TRBV5-1 and TRBJ2-1): KAGVTQTPRYLIKTRGQQVTLSCSPISGHRSVSWYQQTPGQGLQFLFEYFSETQRNKGNFPGRFSGRQFSNSRSEMNVSTLELGDSALYLCASSLARPYNEQFFGPGTRLTVL.

There are a few counts of this clonotype. The V gene is TRBV11-2, the J gene TRBJ2-1, with 9 bases fitting TRBD2. J gave up 8 bases and V 2 bases, and 7 bases lay outside the gene matches. CDR3 length equals 15 residues. Germline CDR1 SGHAT, CDR2 FQNNGV. The CDR3 DNA reads TGTGCCAGCAGCTTAATCCTAGCGGGAAGACATGAGCAGTTCTTC. Protein: CASSLILAGRHEQFF.

The sample holds a few counts of this clonotype. This chain connects TRBV20-1 to TRBJ2-2; D is unclear. The CDR3 covers 13 residues. V shed 0 bases and J shed 5 bases, with 7 bases lying between them. Germline CDR1 DFQATT, CDR2 SNEGSKA (reference sequence). The CDR3: CSARDILTGELFF. DNA of the CDR3: TGCAGTGCTAGAGATATACTAACCGGGGAGCTGTTTTTT.

This clonotype was seen more than once but under ten times. CDR3: CSFTWGRVGYEQYF. CDR3 nucleotides: TGCAGCTTTACGTGGGGGAGAGTTGGGTACGAGCAGTACTTC. The chain couples TRBV29-1 to TRBJ2-7; D may correspond to TRBD1 or TRBD2 (5 bases each). The V end lost 8 bases, the J end lost 4 bases, and 21 bases lay between the germline ends. The germline V gene encodes CDR1 SQVTM and CDR2 ANQGSEA. CDR3 length: 14 amino acids.

V usage is TRBV6-5 and J usage is TRBJ1-1; unclear D gene. The ends were cut back, 0 bases at V and 1 base at J, with 6 bases in the middle. The CDR3 covers 14 residues. Per the germline V gene, CDR1 is MNHEY and CDR2 is SVGAGI. CDR3 sequence: CASSYSSQNTEAFF. The DNA of the CDR3 is TGTGCCAGCAGTTACTCTAGTCAGAACACTGAAGCTTTCTTT.

The rearrangement uses TRBV5-6 and TRBJ2-5; the match to TRBD2 covers 8 bases. CDR1 and CDR2 (germline): SGHDT, YYEEEE. This CDR3 region has 14 residues. Trimming took 4 bases from V and 4 from J; bases not matched to a gene: 6. The DNA of the CDR3 is TGTGCCAGCAGCCAAGCGGGAGAGGGAGAGACCCAGTACTTC. Protein sequence: CASSQAGEGETQYF. The full variable domain, in which reference TRBV5-6 and TRBJ2-5 provide the parts outside the CDR3, is DAGVTQSPTHLIKTRGQQVTLRCSPKSGHDTVSWYQQALGQGPQFIFQYYEEEERQRGNFPDRFSGHQFPNYSSELNVNALLLGDSALYLCASSQAGEGETQYFGPGTRLLVL.

This chain links TRBV20-1 with TRBJ2-7; maybe TRBD2 (6 bases). Germline CDR1 DFQATT, CDR2 SNEGSKA (reference sequence). There are 15 residues in the CDR3. Trimming stripped 0 bases from V and 1 base from J, with 13 bases between. In nucleotides, the CDR3 is TGCAGTGCTAGAGATAGCCTAGCGCAATCCTACGAGCAGTACTTC. It specifies CSARDSLAQSYEQYF.

V is TRBV3-1 and J is TRBJ2-6, with 7 positions matching TRBD1. Germline CDR1 LGHDT, CDR2 YNNKEL (reference sequence). The V segment lost 3 bases and the J segment 2 bases; nucleotides outside the gene matches: 4. The CDR3 has 16 amino acids. The CDR3 is CASSHGDRAGANVLTF. CDR3 nucleotide sequence: TGTGCCAGCAGCCATGGAGACAGGGCTGGGGCCAACGTCCTGACTTTC.

This chain links TRBV19 with TRBJ1-5, with 8 bases lining up with TRBD1. Germline V gene lookup returns CDR1 LNHDA and CDR2 SQIVND (reference sequence). The CDR3 is 15 residues long. Unmatched junction bases numbered 6, after V lost 5 bases and J lost 3 bases. As DNA, the CDR3 is TGTGCCAGTAGTCCGGCGGGACAGGCCAATCAGCCCCAGCATTTT. It specifies CASSPAGQANQPQHF.

The CDR3 DNA follows: TGTGCCAGCAGCTTGTATGGGACATCCAATAGCGGGAGCTCCTACAATGAGCAGTTCTTC. This gives the protein CASSLYGTSNSGSSYNEQFF. The chain recombines TRBV5-4 with TRBJ2-1; 9 nucleotides match TRBD2. CDR3 size: 20 residues. The V segment lost 1 base and the J segment 0 bases; nucleotides outside the gene matches: 14. Germline CDR1 is SGHNT and CDR2 is YYREEE (reference sequence).

The chain employs TRBV5-1 and TRBJ2-5; 8 nucleotides match TRBD2. Germline V gene sequence: CDR1 SGHRS, CDR2 YFSETQ. The CDR3 contains 14 residues. The junction had 4 bases not matched to a gene; V was cut back by 5 bases and J by 1 base. CDR3 in DNA: TGCGCCAGCAGGGGGCGGGGGGCCCAAGAGACCCAGTACTTC. Protein product: CASRGRGAQETQYF.

The chain is built from TRBV7-2 and TRBJ2-3; TRBD2 might be the D (5 bases). Trimming pared 4 bases from V and 5 bases from J, leaving 19 bases between. Germline V gene lookup returns CDR1 SGHTA and CDR2 FQGNSA. CDR3 size: 16 residues. The CDR3 sequence is CASSSFNRRVIDTQYF. DNA of the CDR3: TGTGCCAGCAGCTCCTTCAACCGGCGGGTTATAGATACGCAGTATTTT.

The chain is built from TRBV3-1 and TRBJ2-7; TRBD1 aligns across 8 bases. The V segment lost 2 bases and the J segment 2 bases; nucleotides outside the gene matches: 8. The V gene's germline CDR1 is LGHDT and CDR2 YNNKEL (reference sequence). The CDR3 extends over 16 amino acids. CDR3 DNA: TGTGCCAGCAGCCAATTGCGCAGGACAGGGACCTACGAGCAGTACTTC. Encoded protein: CASSQLRRTGTYEQYF.

This clonotype was recorded at least ten times. The chain couples TRBV5-1 to TRBJ1-6; TRBD1 matches 8 bases. The CDR3 is 16 residues long. The J segment lost 7 bases and the V segment lost 4 bases, leaving 10 bases of the junction unmatched. Germline CDR1 SGHRS, CDR2 YFSETQ. The CDR3 sequence: CASSPAGQARNSPLHF. The CDR3 DNA follows: TGCGCCAGCAGCCCCGCGGGACAGGCGCGGAATTCACCCCTCCACTTT.

The chain carries TRBV7-9 and TRBJ2-7; D remains unclear. The germline gives CDR1 SEHNR, CDR2 FQNEAQ (reference sequence). There are 11 residues in the CDR3. Trimming stripped 4 bases from V and 6 bases from J, with 7 bases between. The DNA for the CDR3 is TGTGCCAGCAGCTCCTGGGGCGAGCAGTACTTC. Protein: CASSSWGEQYF.

This clonotype has at least ten counts. The V gene is TRBV12-3 or TRBV12-4, the J gene TRBJ2-3, with 9 bases lining up with TRBD2. The V gene end was trimmed by 7 bases and the J gene end by 2 bases; junction bases not matched to a gene: 10. The CDR3 is 16 residues long. The DNA of the CDR3 is TGTGCCAGCACCATCTGGCTAGCGGGACTCACAGATACGCAGTATTTT. Protein: CASTIWLAGLTDTQYF.

In this sample, this clonotype turned up a few times. The rearrangement links TRBV27 to TRBJ2-1; D gene unclear. This CDR3 comprises 12 residues. Germline assignment: CDR1 MNHEY and CDR2 SMNVEV (reference sequence). V was cut by 8 bases and J by 8 bases, with 13 bases left in between. The CDR3: CASSADAHEQFF. In DNA form, the CDR3 reads TGTGCCAGCTCCGCCGATGCCCATGAGCAGTTCTTC.

This clonotype was counted ten times or more. This chain uses TRBV7-9 with TRBJ1-4, with no clear D. CDR1 is SEHNR, CDR2 FQNEAQ, per germline (reference sequence). The germline V and J ends were trimmed by 4 bases and 4 bases, with 7 bases remaining between them. The CDR3 runs 13 residues. CDR3 amino acids: CASSSRVNEKLFF. For the CDR3, the DNA is TGTGCCAGCAGCTCTCGGGTTAATGAAAAACTGTTTTTT.

There are a few counts of this clonotype. The rearrangement uses TRBV12-5 and TRBJ2-1; possibly TRBD2 for D (6 bases). This CDR3 region has 11 residues. V dropped 5 bases and J dropped 13 bases, with 12 bases sitting between them. Germline V gene lookup returns CDR1 LGHNT and CDR2 FRNRAP. The CDR3 nucleotides are TGTGCTAGTGGTCGCGGGACGGTCCAGTTCTTC. It specifies CASGRGTVQFF. The full variable domain, its missing parts supplied by reference TRBV12-5 and TRBJ2-1, is DARVTQTPRHKVTEMGQEVTMRCQPILGHNTVFWYRQTMMQGLELLAYFRNRAPLDDSGMPKDRFSAEMPDATLATLKIQPSEPRDSAVYFCASGRGTVQFFGPGTRLTVL.

The rearrangement links TRBV20-1 to TRBJ2-1; the D gene is possibly TRBD1 (6 bases). V lost 3 bases to trimming and J lost 8 bases, with 11 bases between them. This CDR3 is built from 12 residues. CDR1 is DFQATT, CDR2 SNEGSKA, per germline (reference sequence). CDR3 sequence: CSASSRGDEQFF. CDR3 coding DNA: TGCAGTGCTAGCAGCAGGGGCGATGAGCAGTTCTTC.

The chain joins TRBV12-3 or TRBV12-4 to TRBJ2-7; TRBD2 aligns across 12 bases. The ends lost 8 bases at V and 9 bases at J; junction bases unmatched: 17. The CDR3 runs 16 residues. The CDR3 loop reads CASGGVTSGSHRGQYF. The DNA for the CDR3 is TGTGCCAGCGGGGGTGTGACTAGCGGGAGCCACCGGGGGCAGTACTTC.

The table lists this clonotype with a few counts. The V call is TRBV20-1, the J call TRBJ2-7; 7 positions agree with TRBD2. From germline, CDR1 is DFQATT and CDR2 SNEGSKA (reference sequence). V shed 5 bases and J 3 bases; nucleotides not matched to a gene: 4. The CDR3 runs 12 residues. The CDR3 here is CSAGLAGYEQYF. The CDR3 DNA is TGCAGTGCTGGATTAGCGGGCTACGAGCAGTACTTC.

This chain connects TRBV29-1 to TRBJ2-3; 8 bases align to TRBD1. The CDR3 consists of 14 residues. CDR1 and CDR2 from the germline V gene are SQVTM and ANQGSEA. V was clipped by 6 bases and J by 3 bases; unmatched bases: 8. CDR3 sequence: CSVADRALTDTQYF. The CDR3 DNA is TGCAGCGTGGCGGACAGGGCTTTGACAGATACGCAGTATTTT.

This clonotype came up a few times. V and J are TRBV14 and TRBJ1-1; D is undetermined. The CDR3 runs 13 residues. From germline, CDR1 is SGHDN and CDR2 FVKESK. Trimming removed 0 bases from V and 5 bases from J, with 7 bases in between. CDR3 protein: CASSQDPRTEAFF. CDR3 coding DNA: TGTGCCAGCAGCCAAGACCCGAGGACTGAAGCTTTCTTT.

The count of this clonotype is one. V is TRBV20-1 and J is TRBJ2-1; 9 nucleotides match TRBD1. Trimming cost V 4 bases and J 8 bases; bases outside gene matches: 6. This CDR3 comprises 13 residues. In germline, CDR1 is DFQATT, CDR2 SNEGSKA (reference sequence). In nucleotides, the CDR3 is TGCAGTGCTACCCGGGACAGGGACCATGAGCAGTTCTTC. It codes for CSATRDRDHEQFF.

V gene TRBV12-5 combines with J gene TRBJ2-3; D is unclear. This CDR3 region has 13 residues. From germline, CDR1 is LGHNT and CDR2 FRNRAP. Trimming pared 6 bases from V and 4 bases from J, leaving 11 bases between. The CDR3 region is CASGLPPADTQYF. In nucleotides, the CDR3 is TGTGCTAGTGGACTACCCCCGGCAGATACGCAGTATTTT.

This clonotype turned up a few times. The chain employs TRBV20-1 and TRBJ2-3, with D uncertain. Trimming took 3 bases from V and 2 from J, leaving 12 bases between them. This CDR3 is 14 amino acids long. Looked up from germline, CDR1 is DFQATT and CDR2 is SNEGSKA (reference sequence). Written as DNA, the CDR3 is TGCAGTGCTAGTGCTGGAAAGATCACAGATACGCAGTATTTT. Translated, it gives CSASAGKITDTQYF.